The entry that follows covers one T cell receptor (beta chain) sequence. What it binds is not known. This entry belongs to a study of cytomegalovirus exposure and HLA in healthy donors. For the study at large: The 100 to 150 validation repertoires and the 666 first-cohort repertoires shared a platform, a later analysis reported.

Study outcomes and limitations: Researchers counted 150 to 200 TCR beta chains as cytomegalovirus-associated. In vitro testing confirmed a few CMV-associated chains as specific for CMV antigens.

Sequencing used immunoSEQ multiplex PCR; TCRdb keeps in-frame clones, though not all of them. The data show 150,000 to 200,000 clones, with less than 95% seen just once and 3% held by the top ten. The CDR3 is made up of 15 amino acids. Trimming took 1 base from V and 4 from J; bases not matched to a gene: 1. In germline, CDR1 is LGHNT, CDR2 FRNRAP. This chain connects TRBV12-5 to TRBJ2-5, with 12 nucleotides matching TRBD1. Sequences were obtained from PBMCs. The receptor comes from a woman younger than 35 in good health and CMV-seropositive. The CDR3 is CASGLGDRGRETQYF. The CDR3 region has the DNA TGTGCTAGTGGTTTGGGGGACAGGGGGCGAGAGACCCAGTACTTC. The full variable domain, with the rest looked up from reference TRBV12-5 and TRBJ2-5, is DARVTQTPRHKVTEMGQEVTMRCQPILGHNTVFWYRQTMMQGLELLAYFRNRAPLDDSGMPKDRFSAEMPDATLATLKIQPSEPRDSAVYFCASGLGDRGRETQYFGPGTRLLVL.